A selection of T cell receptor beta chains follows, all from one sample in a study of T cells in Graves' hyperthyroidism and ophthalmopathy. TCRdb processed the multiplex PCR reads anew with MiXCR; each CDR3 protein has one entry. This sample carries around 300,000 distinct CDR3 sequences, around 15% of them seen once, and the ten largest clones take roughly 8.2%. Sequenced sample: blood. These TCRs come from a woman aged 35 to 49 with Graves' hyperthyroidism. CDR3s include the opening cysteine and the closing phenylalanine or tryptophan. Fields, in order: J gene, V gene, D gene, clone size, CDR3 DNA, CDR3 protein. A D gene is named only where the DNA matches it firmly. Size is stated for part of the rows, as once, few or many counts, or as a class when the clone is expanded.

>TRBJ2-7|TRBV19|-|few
TGTGCCAGTAGTATGGGAACCCCTCACTACGAGCAGTACTTC
CASSMGTPHYEQYF
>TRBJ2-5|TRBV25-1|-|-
TGTGCCAGCCCCTCAGAGACCCAGTACTTC
CASPSETQYF
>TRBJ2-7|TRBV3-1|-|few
TGTGCCAGCAGCCAAGGTACAGTCTTCGCCTACGAGCAGTACTTC
CASSQGTVFAYEQYF
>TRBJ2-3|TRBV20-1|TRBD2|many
TGCAGTGCTTCCAACCCGACCCGACTAGCGGGAGAGTCAGATACGCAGTATTTT
CSASNPTRLAGESDTQYF
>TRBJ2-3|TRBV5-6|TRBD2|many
TGTGCCAGCAGCTTGGGTATAGGAGCGGGAACAGATACGCAGTGTTTT
CASSLGIGAGTDTQCF
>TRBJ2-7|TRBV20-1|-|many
TGCAGTGCTAGAGATATGAGACTGGGTCGCGAGCAGTACTTC
CSARDMRLGREQYF
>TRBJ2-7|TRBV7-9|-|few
TGTGCCAGCAGCTGGTCGGGCGAGCAGTACTTC
CASSWSGEQYF
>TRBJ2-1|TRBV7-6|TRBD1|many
TGTGCCAGCAGCTTAAGGGACAGGACCCATGAGCAGTTCTTC
CASSLRDRTHEQFF
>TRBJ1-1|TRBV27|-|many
TGTGCCAGCATCCACTACGGCGGTGGGAACACTGAAGCTTTCTTT
CASIHYGGGNTEAFF
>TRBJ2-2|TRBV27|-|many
TGTGCCAGCACCCAACCGAACACCGGGGAGCTGTTTTTT
CASTQPNTGELFF
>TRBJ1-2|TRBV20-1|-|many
TGCAGTGCTAGGCGTTTCGGGGGAGGCTATGGCTACACCTTC
CSARRFGGGYGYTF
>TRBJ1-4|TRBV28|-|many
TGTGCCAGCAGTTACGTGGGGGAATGGGAAAAACTGTTTTTT
CASSYVGEWEKLFF
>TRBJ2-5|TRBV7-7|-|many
TGTGCTAGCAGCTTGGGTTACCAAGAGACCCAGTACTTC
CASSLGYQETQYF
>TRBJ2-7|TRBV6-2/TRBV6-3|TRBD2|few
TGTGCCAGCAGCCCCGGGGGGGTCGGAGAGCAGTACTTC
CASSPGGVGEQYF
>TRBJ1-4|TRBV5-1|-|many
TGCGCCAGCAGCTTGGGACGGTATAATGAAAAACTGTTTTTT
CASSLGRYNEKLFF
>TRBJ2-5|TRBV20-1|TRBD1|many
TGCAGTGCTAGAGATACCGGGACAGGGGGTGGAAAGACCCAGTACTTC
CSARDTGTGGGKTQYF
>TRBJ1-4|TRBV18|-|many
TGTGCCAGCTCACCAGACGCTAATGAAAAACTGTTTTTT
CASSPDANEKLFF
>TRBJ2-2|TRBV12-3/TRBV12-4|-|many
TGTGCCAGCAGTTTAAGGCGGGCTGACACCGGGGAGCTGTTTTTT
CASSLRRADTGELFF
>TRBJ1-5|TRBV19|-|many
TGTGCCAGGAATACCGGGACACCATTACCCTATCAGCCCCAGCATTTT
CARNTGTPLPYQPQHF
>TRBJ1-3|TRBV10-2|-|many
TGCGCCAGCAAACAGGATCCGAACTCTGGAAACACCATATATTTT
CASKQDPNSGNTIYF
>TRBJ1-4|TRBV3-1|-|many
TGTGCCAGCAGCCAAGGGACAGCCTGTGAAAAACTGTTTTTT
CASSQGTACEKLFF
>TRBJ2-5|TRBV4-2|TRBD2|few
TGTGCCAGCAGCCATCAGTTCGTTAGCGGGGAAGAGACCCAGTACTTC
CASSHQFVSGEETQYF
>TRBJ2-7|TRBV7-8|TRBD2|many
TGTGCCAGCAGCACCTTAGCGGGAGGCTACGAGCAGTACTTC
CASSTLAGGYEQYF
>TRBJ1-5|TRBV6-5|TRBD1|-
TGTGCCAGCAGTTACGGGGGACAGGGAAGCAATCAGCCCCAGCATTTT
CASSYGGQGSNQPQHF
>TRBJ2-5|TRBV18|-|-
TGTGCCAGCCCACGACCAGCGGGAGAGACCCAGTACTTC
CASPRPAGETQYF
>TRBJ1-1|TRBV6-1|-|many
TGTGCCAGCACCCAGAGATCGAACACTGAAGCTTTCTTT
CASTQRSNTEAFF
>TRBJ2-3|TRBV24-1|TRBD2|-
TGTGCCACCAGTGGCCCCCTGGACGGGAGGGCCGAGGCAGATACGCAGTATTTT
CATSGPLDGRAEADTQYF
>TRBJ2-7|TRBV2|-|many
TGTGCCAGCAGGTACCAATCTAACTACTACGAGCAGTACTTC
CASRYQSNYYEQYF